Listed below are T cell receptor beta chains from one sample, sequenced in a study of T-cell memory formation after mild COVID-19. Each CDR3 protein is one row after TCRdb ran MiXCR on the 5' RACE reads. The sample records some 49,000 distinct CDR3 sequences, around a quarter being singletons. The sequenced sample consisted of PBMCs or a T cell subset sorted from them (not recorded which). Receptors originate from a man aged 18 to 29 who had mild COVID-19 (a few samples of this study predate the infection). Cell type and time point are not known. Both conserved end residues are part of each CDR3. D genes are given only for firm matches. Clone size is shown for a subset of rows, as once, few, many or a class of expanded clone.

clone_size	v_call	d_call	j_call	cdr3_nt	cdr3_aa
few	TRBV7-4	.	TRBJ1-1	TGTGCCAGCAGCCTGGGTCAGGGCCACATTAGGAACACTGAAGCTTTCTTT	CASSLGQGHIRNTEAFF
.	TRBV7-9	.	TRBJ2-3	TGTGCCAGCAGCTTACTCACAGATACGCAGTATTTT	CASSLLTDTQYF
few	TRBV11-1	TRBD2	TRBJ2-1	TGTGCCAGCAGCGCCTTCAGCGGGGGGGACAATGAGCAGTTCTTC	CASSAFSGGDNEQFF
few	TRBV5-6	.	TRBJ2-1	TGTGCCAGCAGCTCGACCTTTGAGCAGTTCTTC	CASSSTFEQFF
many	TRBV12-3/TRBV12-4	.	TRBJ2-7	TGTGCCAGCAGTTTGGGACTGACCTACGAGCAGTACTTC	CASSLGLTYEQYF
.	TRBV3-1	.	TRBJ2-2	TGTGCCAGCAGCCACGGGGACACCGGGGAGCTGTTTTTT	CASSHGDTGELFF
.	TRBV2	.	TRBJ2-3	TGTGCCGGGGGTCCTCGTGAAGCAGATACGCAGTATTTT	CAGGPREADTQYF
.	TRBV7-9	.	TRBJ1-2	TGTGCCAGCAGCTTTCCGGGACACCAAGGGAAAAACTATGGCTACACCTTC	CASSFPGHQGKNYGYTF
few	TRBV29-1	TRBD1	TRBJ1-2	TGCAGCGTTGAACAGGCCGGGACAGAATATGGCTACACCTTC	CSVEQAGTEYGYTF
few	TRBV29-1	TRBD1	TRBJ2-2	TGCAGCGTGATAATGGACAGGGGGCTTACCGGGGAGCTGTTTTTT	CSVIMDRGLTGELFF
.	TRBV7-9	.	TRBJ2-2	TGTGCCAGCAGCCCATTAGACTTTGGAAGAAAGAACACCGGGGAGCTGTTTTTT	CASSPLDFGRKNTGELFF
few	TRBV4-3	.	TRBJ1-5	TGCGCCAGCAGCCAAGATTCGGACTTGGATCAGCCCCAGCATTTT	CASSQDSDLDQPQHF
.	TRBV5-1	TRBD2	TRBJ2-1	TGCGCCAGCAGCTTGGGAGCGGGGGGGTACAATGAGCAGTTCTTC	CASSLGAGGYNEQFF
.	TRBV4-1	TRBD1	TRBJ1-1	TGCGCCAGCAGCCAAGACGGCAGGGGGGCCAGGAACACTGAAGCTTTCTTT	CASSQDGRGARNTEAFF
few	TRBV29-1	TRBD2	TRBJ2-7	TGCAGCGTTCGGGAGGGTCCCTTGGGGGAGCAGTACTTC	CSVREGPLGEQYF
medium-sized	TRBV7-9	.	TRBJ1-2	TGTGCCAGCAGCTTAGCGAACGGGAATGGCTACACCTTC	CASSLANGNGYTF
.	TRBV6-1	TRBD2	TRBJ2-5	TGTGCCAGCAGTGTGGGCCCGGGGGGGAGCGGGGGGGCCATTGGAGAGACCCAGTACTTC	CASSVGPGGSGGAIGETQYF
few	TRBV4-3	.	TRBJ2-7	TGCGCCAGCAGCCCCGACTTTCTCTTGGGGGAGCAGTACTTC	CASSPDFLLGEQYF
.	TRBV28	.	TRBJ2-6	TGTGCCAGCTTCGGAGGGCCGGCCTCTGGGGCCAACGTCCTGACTTTC	CASFGGPASGANVLTF
.	TRBV4-1	.	TRBJ2-1	TGCGCCAGCAGCCAAGATCGGGACACACAGTTCTTC	CASSQDRDTQFF
many	TRBV6-5	.	TRBJ1-2	TGTGCCAGCAGGCCTTCCGGTGGGGATGGCTACACCTTC	CASRPSGGDGYTF
few	TRBV27	.	TRBJ2-3	TGTGCCAGCAGTTACCTTGGGACAGATACGCAGTATTTT	CASSYLGTDTQYF
few	TRBV20-1	.	TRBJ2-3	TGCAGTGCTAGTGCAGGGTTTTACCCCACAGATACGCAGTATTTT	CSASAGFYPTDTQYF
few	TRBV7-9	TRBD1	TRBJ2-3	TGTGCCAGCATCCGAGGGAACGCGAGACAGGGGTCCCATACGCAGTATTTT	CASIRGNARQGSHTQYF
few	TRBV7-2	.	TRBJ2-5	TGTGCCAGCAGCTTATTGGTAACGGGGCAAGAGACCCAGTACTTC	CASSLLVTGQETQYF
.	TRBV7-6	.	TRBJ2-7	TGTGCCAGCAGCTCACACGAGGCTCCCTACGAGCAGTACTTC	CASSSHEAPYEQYF
.	TRBV5-4	.	TRBJ2-7	TGTGCCAGCAGCCCACAGGGACCCACCTACGAGCAGTACTTC	CASSPQGPTYEQYF
many	TRBV4-3	.	TRBJ2-4	TGCGCCAGCAGCCAAAGCTCGGGTCTAGCCAAAAACATTCAGTACTTC	CASSQSSGLAKNIQYF
many	TRBV29-1	.	TRBJ2-1	TGCAGCGTTGACAGGGACAATGAGCAGTTCTTC	CSVDRDNEQFF
few	TRBV19	.	TRBJ2-3	TGTGCCAGTAGTCGTTCGGCGGATACGCAGTATTTT	CASSRSADTQYF
medium-sized	TRBV6-5	.	TRBJ1-2	TGTGCCAGCAGTTACTCGACCAGGGGAGGCTACACCTTC	CASSYSTRGGYTF
few	TRBV6-5	.	TRBJ1-2	TGTGCCAGCAGTTACTCGCTTTCCGGTAACTATGGCTACACCTTC	CASSYSLSGNYGYTF